The T cell receptor (gamma chain) under discussion was sequenced for a study of γδ T cells in repeated Plasmodium falciparum infection. Findings and caveats of the study: Vgamma9/Vdelta2+ T cells showed a stable polyclonal repertoire with shared TCRgamma sequences.

TCRdb reprocessed the multiplex PCR reads using CATT. This sample has some 14,000 gamma-chain clones, with about 1.5% found just once. Bulk repertoires came from Vgamma9/Vdelta2+ or Vdelta2-negative gammadelta T cells flow-sorted from PBMC. In germline, CDR1 is GITISATS, CDR2 ISYDGTV (reference sequence). This CDR3 has 18 amino acids. The junction had 16 bases not matched to a gene; V was cut back by 0 bases and J by 6 bases. This clone was counted ten times or more. Its antigen is as yet unknown. For this DNA, TCRdb reports the protein of a much larger clone, which diverges at residue 10, most likely from a read error; the protein presented here is translated directly from the DNA.

The source of this sequence is a pool of human donors (malaria-infected and uninfected, not separated). The rearrangement joins TRGV9 to TRGJP1. TCRdb records no J gene; here it was assigned by comparing the DNA to germline. Specimen: gamma-delta T cells from blood. The CDR3 nucleotides read TGTGCCTTGTGGGAGGTGAAAACTCTTTCTTCCTCTGGTTGGTTCAAGATATTT. Encoded protein: CALWEVKTLSSSGWFKIF.